The 24 T cell receptor beta chains below were found in one sample sequenced in a study of cytomegalovirus exposure and HLA in healthy donors. Primers included in the PCR were 60 Vbeta and 13 Jbeta primers. Sequenced by immunoSEQ multiplex PCR; TCRdb stores in-frame clones only, minus some. The table shows 100,000 to 150,000 clones, with roughly three quarters occurring only once. Material for sequencing was PBMCs. These receptors all come from a man younger than 40 in good health and CMV-seropositive.

CDR3 sequence: CASSRRILNTEAFF. Here the CDR3 DNA reads TGTGCCAGCAGCCGCAGGATATTGAACACTGAAGCTTTCTTT. This chain connects TRBV5-5 to TRBJ1-1; no clear D gene. The CDR3 is 14 amino acids. Germline V gene sequence: CDR1 SGHKS, CDR2 YYEKEE (reference sequence). Trimming took 4 bases from V and 0 from J, leaving 10 bases between them.

The chain links TRBV28 to TRBJ2-1; TRBD2 aligns across 13 bases. V was pared by 3 bases and J by 9 bases, with 8 bases of the junction left unmatched. This CDR3 has 16 amino acids. Germline CDR1 MDHEN, CDR2 SYDVKM. The CDR3 loop reads CASSFLGLAGEPEQFF. In nucleotides, the CDR3 is TGTGCCAGCAGTTTTTTAGGACTAGCGGGAGAGCCTGAGCAGTTCTTC.

The chain joins TRBV29-1 to TRBJ2-1, with 8 bases fitting TRBD1. The CDR3 extends over 14 amino acids. Losses at the gene ends were 6 bases for V and 2 bases for J; bases not matched to a gene: 6. Germline CDR1 is SQVTM and CDR2 is ANQGSEA. DNA of the CDR3: TGCAGCGTAGTACCGGGACAGGCCTACAATGAGCAGTTCTTC. It specifies CSVVPGQAYNEQFF.

The chain joins TRBV10-3 to TRBJ1-1, with a tentative D call TRBD1 (5 bases). This CDR3 is 13 amino acids long. Trimming removed 8 bases at V and 1 base at J, with 11 bases between. Germline CDR1 is ENHRY and CDR2 is SYGVKD. CDR3 in amino acids: CAIGASTNTEAFF. The CDR3 DNA follows: TGTGCCATCGGGGCTAGTACGAACACTGAAGCTTTCTTT.

The chain is built from TRBV4-3 and TRBJ2-7, with D tentatively TRBD2 (6 bases). Germline V CDR1 and CDR2: LGHNA, YSLEER. V was clipped by 0 bases and J by 6 bases, with 15 bases between them. This CDR3 is 15 amino acids long. The chain's CDR3 is CASSQDRSGFGEQYF. CDR3 nucleotide sequence: TGCGCCAGCAGCCAAGATAGGAGCGGGTTCGGCGAGCAGTACTTC.

This clone was found a few times. The chain joins TRBV6-5 to TRBJ1-2; D is ambiguous. Germline CDR1 and CDR2: MNHEY and SVGAGI. The germline V and J ends were trimmed by 0 bases and 4 bases, with 6 bases remaining between them. The CDR3 has 13 residues. CDR3 DNA: TGTGCCAGCAGTTACTCCGAGCGCTATGGCTACACCTTC. Translation: CASSYSERYGYTF.

This sequence joins TRBV11-2 and TRBJ2-7; tentative D call: TRBD2 (5 bases). Germline V gene sequence: CDR1 SGHAT, CDR2 FQNNGV. The CDR3 loop spans 15 amino acids. V lost 0 bases, J lost 3 bases, and 12 bases lay in between. The CDR3 reads CASSLDYGSRYEQYF. In nucleotides, the CDR3 is TGTGCCAGCAGCTTAGATTATGGGAGCCGCTACGAGCAGTACTTC.

This chain connects TRBV6-1 to TRBJ2-7; 7 bases agree with TRBD1. Looked up from germline, CDR1 is MNHNS and CDR2 is SASEGT. J lost 6 bases, V lost 4 bases, and 6 bases had no gene match. The CDR3 has 13 amino acids. CDR3 coding DNA: TGTGCCAGCAGTGCAGACAGGGACGGCGAGCAGTACTTC. It yields the protein CASSADRDGEQYF.

This sequence joins TRBV18 and TRBJ2-1; TRBD2 matches 8 bases. CDR3 length equals 12 residues. Germline V gene sequence: CDR1 KGHSH, CDR2 LQKENI. As DNA, the CDR3 is TGTGTTAGCGGGATTTCCTACAATGAGCAGTTCTTC. Encoded protein: CVSGISYNEQFF. The variable domain in full, completed from reference TRBV18 and TRBJ2-1, reads NAGVMQNPRHLVRRRGQEARLRCSPMKGHSHVYWYRQLPEEGLKFMVYLQKENIIDESGMPKERFSAEFPKEGPSILRIQQVVRGDSAAYFCVSGISYNEQFFGPGTRLTVL.

Only a few counts were recorded for this clone. The gene calls are TRBV7-8 and TRBJ2-1; D is uncertain. Germline-derived CDR1 and CDR2 are SGHVS and FQNEAQ. The CDR3 totals 14 residues. Trimming shortened V by 6 bases and J by 0 bases, and 9 bases separated the two germline ends. The CDR3: CASSVQSSYNEQFF. The CDR3, as DNA: TGTGCCAGCAGTGTACAGAGCTCCTACAATGAGCAGTTCTTC.

This clone has a single count. The V and J genes are TRBV5-1 and TRBJ1-1; a possible D gene is TRBD1 (5 bases). The CDR3 sequence is 12 residues long. Germline lookup yields CDR1 SGHRS and CDR2 YFSETQ. The V end lost 4 bases, the J end lost 7 bases, and 11 bases lay between the germline ends. In DNA form, the CDR3 reads TGCGCCAGCAGCCAGGGACTGGGTGAAGCTTTCTTT. As protein: CASSQGLGEAFF.

This clone was observed once. The chain is built from TRBV4-3 and TRBJ2-7; tentatively, D is TRBD1 (6 bases). This CDR3 has 15 residues. V was pared by 0 bases and J by 9 bases, with 18 bases between. Germline CDR1 reads LGHNA; CDR2 reads YSLEER. The CDR3 is CASSQDWTDEMGQYF. DNA of the CDR3: TGCGCCAGCAGCCAAGATTGGACAGACGAAATGGGGCAGTACTTC.

The chain recombines TRBV2 with TRBJ2-7; 15 nucleotides line up with TRBD2. V lost 5 bases and J lost 2; bases outside the gene matches: 19. The germline V gene has CDR1 SNHLY and CDR2 FYNNEI. The CDR3 sequence is 21 residues long. CDR3 bases: TGTGCCAGCAGTCCGTGGCCCCCGGCCGGGACTAGCGGGAGGAATACCTACGAGCAGTACTTC. It codes for CASSPWPPAGTSGRNTYEQYF.

The chain carries TRBV13 and TRBJ1-4; TRBD1 might be the D (5 bases). CDR1 is PRHDT and CDR2 is FYEKMQ in the germline V gene (reference sequence). The CDR3 is 13 residues long. Trimming cost V 5 bases and J 8 bases, with 12 bases left between them. The CDR3 DNA sequence: TGTGCCAGCAGCCAGGGTAGGGGCGAAAAACTGTTTTTT. Its protein product is CASSQGRGEKLFF.

In regard to this clone: Mismatch with germline at one junction end may stem from a read error. The V gene is TRBV7-2, the J gene TRBJ2-5, with D possibly TRBD1 on 6 matching bases. CDR1 is SGHTA and CDR2 is FQGNSA in the germline V gene. The CDR3 extends over 14 amino acids. The CDR3 is CASSPDRSQENQYF. DNA of the CDR3: TGTGCCAGCAGCCCTGACAGGTCCCAAGAGAACCAGTACTTC.

CDR3: CASSFGGGLGTEAFF. In nucleotides, the CDR3 is TGTGCCAGCAGTTTTGGCGGGGGCTTGGGCACTGAAGCTTTCTTT. V and J are TRBV28 and TRBJ1-1; a weak D match, TRBD1 (6 bases). Germline V gene lookup returns CDR1 MDHEN and CDR2 SYDVKM. The CDR3 runs to 15 residues. The V and J ends lost 3 bases and 4 bases respectively, with 15 bases between them.

There are a few counts of this clone. The J gene is TRBJ2-3, the V gene TRBV30, with D uncertain. The CDR3 sequence is 11 residues long. Looked up from germline, CDR1 is GTSNPN and CDR2 is SVGIG (reference sequence). V lost 2 bases, J lost 4 bases, and 4 bases lay in between. CDR3 sequence: CAWSTADTQYF. The CDR3 nucleotides read TGTGCCTGGAGTACGGCAGATACGCAGTATTTT.

This chain links TRBV29-1 with TRBJ2-4; D is possibly TRBD1 (5 bases). The CDR3 is made up of 11 amino acids. V was shortened by 2 bases and J by 7 bases, with 6 bases between the two germline ends. Per the germline V gene, CDR1 is SQVTM and CDR2 is ANQGSEA. CDR3 sequence (DNA): TGCAGCGTTGAAAAGGGGAACATTCAGTACTTC. This sequence encodes CSVEKGNIQYF.

The CDR3 region has the DNA TGTGCCAGCAGCGTACGCGGGAGGGCCCCCGAGACCCAGTACTTC. Translated, it gives CASSVRGRAPETQYF. J is TRBJ2-5 and V is TRBV9; 9 nucleotides match TRBD2. V lost 1 base, J lost 5 bases, and 6 bases stayed unmatched. The CDR3 covers 15 residues. Germline-derived CDR1 and CDR2 are SGDLS and YYNGEE.

The chain joins TRBV4-2 to TRBJ2-3; TRBD2 aligns across 8 bases. Germline V gene sequence: CDR1 LGHNA, CDR2 YNFKEQ. After removal of 2 bases from V and 4 bases from J, the junction contained 20 bases not matched to a gene. The CDR3 is 20 residues long. The DNA for the CDR3 is TGTGCCAGCAGCCAACGCCTTAGCGGGACCCTTACCGTAGTGCCAGATACGCAGTATTTT. This sequence encodes CASSQRLSGTLTVVPDTQYF.

The V and J genes are TRBV27 and TRBJ2-1, with TRBD2 identical over 10 bases. The CDR3 consists of 15 residues. The V gene end was trimmed by 5 bases and the J gene end by 2 bases; junction bases not matched to a gene: 3. Germline lookup yields CDR1 MNHEY and CDR2 SMNVEV (reference sequence). CDR3 DNA sequence: TGTGCCAGCAGTATAACTAGCGGGGCCTACAATGAGCAGTTCTTC. As protein: CASSITSGAYNEQFF.

The chain recombines TRBV10-3 with TRBJ2-1; perhaps TRBD2 as D (6 bases). The CDR3 loop spans 16 amino acids. The V gene lost 6 bases and the J gene lost 0 bases, with 15 bases spanning the gap. CDR1 is ENHRY, CDR2 SYGVKD, per germline. CDR3 region: CAISRTTPSSYNEQFF. The CDR3 DNA sequence: TGTGCCATCAGCCGGACTACCCCGAGCTCCTACAATGAGCAGTTCTTC.

V gene TRBV29-1 combines with J gene TRBJ2-1, with 8 bases matching TRBD2. This CDR3 has 16 residues. V lost 4 bases, J lost 4 bases, and 12 bases stayed unmatched. The germline V gene has CDR1 SQVTM and CDR2 ANQGSEA. The CDR3 reads CSVVNHRAGVYNEQFF. The CDR3 region has the DNA TGCAGCGTTGTAAATCATCGAGCGGGAGTGTACAATGAGCAGTTCTTC.

The rearrangement joins TRBV19 to TRBJ2-6; D uncertain. V was clipped by 5 bases and J by 4 bases, with 12 bases between them. This CDR3 region has 15 residues. Germline lookup yields CDR1 LNHDA and CDR2 SQIVND (reference sequence). CDR3 DNA: TGTGCCAGTAGTTCAGTCCACGGGGGGGCCAACGTCCTGACTTTC. This translates into CASSSVHGGANVLTF.